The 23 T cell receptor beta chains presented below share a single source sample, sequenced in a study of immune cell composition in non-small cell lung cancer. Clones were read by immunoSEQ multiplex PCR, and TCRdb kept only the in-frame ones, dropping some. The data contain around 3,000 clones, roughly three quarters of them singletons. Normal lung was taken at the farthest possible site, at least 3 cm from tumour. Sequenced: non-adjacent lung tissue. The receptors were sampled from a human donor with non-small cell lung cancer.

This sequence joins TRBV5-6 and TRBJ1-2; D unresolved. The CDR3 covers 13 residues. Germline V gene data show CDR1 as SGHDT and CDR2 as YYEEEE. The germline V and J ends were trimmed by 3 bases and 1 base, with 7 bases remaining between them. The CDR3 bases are TGTGCCAGCAGCTCACAGATTAACTATGGCTACACCTTC. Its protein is CASSSQINYGYTF.

The CDR3: CASSRNRGYNEQFF. As DNA, the CDR3 is TGTGCCAGTAGTCGTAATAGGGGGTACAATGAGCAGTTCTTC. This chain connects TRBV19 to TRBJ2-1, with TRBD1 as a possible D gene (6 bases). There are 14 residues in the CDR3. With 5 bases removed from V and 4 bases from J, the gap between germline ends came to 12 bases. The germline CDR1 and CDR2 sequences are LNHDA and SQIVND (reference sequence).

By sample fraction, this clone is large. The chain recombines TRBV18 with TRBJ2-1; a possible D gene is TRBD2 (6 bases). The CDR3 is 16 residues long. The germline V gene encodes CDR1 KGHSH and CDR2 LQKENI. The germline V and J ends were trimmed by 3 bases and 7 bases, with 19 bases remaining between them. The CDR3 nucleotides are TGTGCCAGCTCACCCCAAGCGGGCACTGAGGGGAATGAGCAGTTCTTC. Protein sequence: CASSPQAGTEGNEQFF.

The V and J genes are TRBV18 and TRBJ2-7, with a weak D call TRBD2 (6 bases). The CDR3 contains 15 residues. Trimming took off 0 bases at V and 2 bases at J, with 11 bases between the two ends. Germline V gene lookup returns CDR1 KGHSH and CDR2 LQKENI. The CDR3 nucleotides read TGTGCCAGCTCACCACCGACCACGGGAGCCTACGAGCAGTACTTC. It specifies CASSPPTTGAYEQYF.

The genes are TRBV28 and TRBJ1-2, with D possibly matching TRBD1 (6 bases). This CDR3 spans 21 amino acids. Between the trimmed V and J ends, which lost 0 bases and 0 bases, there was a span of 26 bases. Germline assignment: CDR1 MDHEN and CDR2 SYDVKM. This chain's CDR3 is CASSLWGAAGGQGLANYGYTF. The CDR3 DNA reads TGTGCCAGCAGTTTATGGGGGGCCGCCGGTGGGCAGGGATTAGCTAACTATGGCTACACCTTC.

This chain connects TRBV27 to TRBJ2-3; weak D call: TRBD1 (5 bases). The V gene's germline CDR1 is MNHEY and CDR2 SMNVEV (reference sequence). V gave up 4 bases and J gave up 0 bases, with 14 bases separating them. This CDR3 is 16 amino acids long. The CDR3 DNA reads TGTGCCAGCAGTTATAAAGGGGCCCTTAGCACAGATACGCAGTATTTT. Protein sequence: CASSYKGALSTDTQYF.

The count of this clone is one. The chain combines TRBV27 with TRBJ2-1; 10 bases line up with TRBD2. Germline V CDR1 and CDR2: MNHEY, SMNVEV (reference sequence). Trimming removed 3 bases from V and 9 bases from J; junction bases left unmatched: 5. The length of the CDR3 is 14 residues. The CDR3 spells CASSLSGRAAEQFF. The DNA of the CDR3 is TGTGCCAGCAGTTTGAGCGGGAGGGCCGCTGAGCAGTTCTTC.

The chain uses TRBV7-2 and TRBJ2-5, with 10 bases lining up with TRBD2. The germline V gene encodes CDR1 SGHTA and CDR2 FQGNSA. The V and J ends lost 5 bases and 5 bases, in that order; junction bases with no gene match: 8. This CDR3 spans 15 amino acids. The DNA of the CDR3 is TGTGCCAGCAGCATTCAAGCGGGGGGGCGGGAGACCCAGTACTTC. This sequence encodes CASSIQAGGRETQYF.

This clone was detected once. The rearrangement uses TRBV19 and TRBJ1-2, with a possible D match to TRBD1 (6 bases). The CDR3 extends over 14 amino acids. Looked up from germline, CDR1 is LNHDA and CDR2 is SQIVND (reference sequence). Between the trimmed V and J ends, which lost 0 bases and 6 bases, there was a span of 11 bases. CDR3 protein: CASSIDFGQHGYTF. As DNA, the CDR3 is TGTGCCAGTAGTATAGATTTCGGACAGCATGGCTACACCTTC.

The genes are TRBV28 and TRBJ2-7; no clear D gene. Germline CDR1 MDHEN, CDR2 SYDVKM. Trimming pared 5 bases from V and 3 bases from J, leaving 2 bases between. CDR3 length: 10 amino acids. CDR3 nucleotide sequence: TGTGCCAGCAGTCGCTACGAGCAGTACTTC. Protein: CASSRYEQYF. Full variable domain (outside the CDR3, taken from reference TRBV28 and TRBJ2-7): DVKVTQSSRYLVKRTGEKVFLECVQDMDHENMFWYRQDPGLGLRLIYFSYDVKMKEKGDIPEGYSVSREKKERFSLILESASTNQTSMYLCASSRYEQYFGPGTRLTVT.

CDR3 sequence reads: CASSINPDSKAYF. As DNA, the CDR3 is TGTGCCAGCAGCATAAACCCAGACAGCAAAGCCTACTTC. This chain uses TRBV11-3 with TRBJ2-7, with D possibly being TRBD1 (5 bases). The CDR3 covers 13 residues. Between the trimmed V and J ends, which lost 5 bases and 13 bases, there was a span of 21 bases. Per germline, CDR1 SGHNT and CDR2 YENEEA.

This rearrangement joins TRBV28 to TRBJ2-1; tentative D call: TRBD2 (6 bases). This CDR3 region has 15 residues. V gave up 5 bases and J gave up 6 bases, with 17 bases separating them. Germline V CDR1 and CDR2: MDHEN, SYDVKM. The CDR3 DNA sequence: TGTGCCAGCAGTCTACAAAGTGGGCGGGGCAATGAGCAGTTCTTC. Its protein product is CASSLQSGRGNEQFF.

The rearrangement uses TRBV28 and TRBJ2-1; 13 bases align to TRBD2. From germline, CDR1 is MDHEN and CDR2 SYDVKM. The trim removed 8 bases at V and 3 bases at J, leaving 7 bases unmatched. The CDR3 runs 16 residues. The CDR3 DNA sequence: TGTGCCAGCGTCCGGACTAGCGGGAGTGTCTACAATGAGCAGTTCTTC. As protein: CASVRTSGSVYNEQFF.

The CDR3 sequence is CASSLGLYNEQFF. CDR3 nucleotide sequence: TGCGCCAGCAGCTTGGGACTGTACAATGAGCAGTTCTTC. The chain combines TRBV5-1 with TRBJ2-1; D call uncertain. The CDR3 consists of 13 residues. The germline V and J ends were trimmed by 0 bases and 4 bases, with 5 bases remaining between them. Germline CDR1 reads SGHRS; CDR2 reads YFSETQ. The full variable domain, in which reference TRBV5-1 and TRBJ2-1 provide the parts outside the CDR3, is KAGVTQTPRYLIKTRGQQVTLSCSPISGHRSVSWYQQTPGQGLQFLFEYFSETQRNKGNFPGRFSGRQFSNSRSEMNVSTLELGDSALYLCASSLGLYNEQFFGPGTRLTVL.

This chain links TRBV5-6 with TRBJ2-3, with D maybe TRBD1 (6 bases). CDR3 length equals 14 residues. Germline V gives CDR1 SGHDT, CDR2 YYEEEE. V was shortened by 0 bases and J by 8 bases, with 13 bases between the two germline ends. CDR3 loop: CASSLGLGRGTQYF. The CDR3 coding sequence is TGTGCCAGCAGCTTGGGGCTTGGCAGGGGTACGCAGTATTTT.

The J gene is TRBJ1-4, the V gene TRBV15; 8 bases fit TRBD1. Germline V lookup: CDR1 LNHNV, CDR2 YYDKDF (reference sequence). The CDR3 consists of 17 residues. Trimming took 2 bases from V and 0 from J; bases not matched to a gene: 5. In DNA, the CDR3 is TGTGCCACCAGCAGAAAGACAGGGGCCACAACTAATGAAAAACTGTTTTTT. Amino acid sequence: CATSRKTGATTNEKLFF.

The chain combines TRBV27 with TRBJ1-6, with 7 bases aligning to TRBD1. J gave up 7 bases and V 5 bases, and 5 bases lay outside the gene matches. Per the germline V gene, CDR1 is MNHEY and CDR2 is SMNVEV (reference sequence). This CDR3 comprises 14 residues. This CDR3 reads CASSLGTANSPLHF. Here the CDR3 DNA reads TGTGCCAGCAGTCTAGGGACAGCGAATTCACCCCTCCACTTT.

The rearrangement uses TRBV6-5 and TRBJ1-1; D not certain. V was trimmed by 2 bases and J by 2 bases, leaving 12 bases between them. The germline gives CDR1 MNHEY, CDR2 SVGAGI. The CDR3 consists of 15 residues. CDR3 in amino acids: CASSYGRGGNTEAFF. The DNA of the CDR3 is TGTGCCAGCAGTTACGGCCGGGGAGGCAACACTGAAGCTTTCTTT.

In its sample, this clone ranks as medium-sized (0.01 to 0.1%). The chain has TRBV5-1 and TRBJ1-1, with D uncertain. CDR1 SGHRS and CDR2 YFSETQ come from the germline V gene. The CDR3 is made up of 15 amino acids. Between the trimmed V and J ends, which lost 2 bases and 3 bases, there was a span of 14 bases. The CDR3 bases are TGCGCCAGCAGCTTAAGCCCAGGAGCGGACACTGAAGCTTTCTTT. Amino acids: CASSLSPGADTEAFF. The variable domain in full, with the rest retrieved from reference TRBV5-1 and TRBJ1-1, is KAGVTQTPRYLIKTRGQQVTLSCSPISGHRSVSWYQQTPGQGLQFLFEYFSETQRNKGNFPGRFSGRQFSNSRSEMNVSTLELGDSALYLCASSLSPGADTEAFFGQGTRLTVV.

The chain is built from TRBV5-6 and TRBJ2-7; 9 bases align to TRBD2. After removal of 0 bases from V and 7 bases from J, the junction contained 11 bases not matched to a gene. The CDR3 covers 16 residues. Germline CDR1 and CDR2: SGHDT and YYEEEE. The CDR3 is CASSLVPGLAGREQYF. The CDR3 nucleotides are TGTGCCAGCAGCTTGGTGCCAGGCCTAGCGGGACGAGAGCAGTACTTC.

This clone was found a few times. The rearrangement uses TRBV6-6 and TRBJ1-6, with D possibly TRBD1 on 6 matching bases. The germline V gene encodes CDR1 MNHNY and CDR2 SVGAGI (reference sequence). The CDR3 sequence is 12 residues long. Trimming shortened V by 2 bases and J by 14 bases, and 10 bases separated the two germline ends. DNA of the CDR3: TGTGCCAGCAGTTACGTGGGGGACACCCTCCACTTT. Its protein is CASSYVGDTLHF.

CDR3 DNA sequence: TGTGCCAGCAGCCAAGGAACAGGGGGCTACGAGCAGTACTTC. Its translation is CASSQGTGGYEQYF. J is TRBJ2-7 and V is TRBV14; 8 bases match TRBD1. Per the germline V gene, CDR1 is SGHDN and CDR2 is FVKESK. The ends lost 1 base at V and 3 bases at J; junction bases unmatched: 2. The CDR3 covers 14 residues.

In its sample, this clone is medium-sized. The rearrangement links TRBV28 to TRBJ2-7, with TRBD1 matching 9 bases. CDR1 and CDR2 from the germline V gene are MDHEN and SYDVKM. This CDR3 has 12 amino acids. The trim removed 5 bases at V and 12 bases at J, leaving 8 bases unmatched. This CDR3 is CASSLGTGLPYF. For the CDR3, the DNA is TGTGCCAGCAGTCTTGGGACAGGGCTTCCGTACTTC.